In its sample, the clone carrying this T cell receptor beta chain was seen many times. Its antigen remains unidentified. These data originate in a study of T cells in Graves' hyperthyroidism and ophthalmopathy. Study-level results: Model-based prediction identified ophthalmopathy a median roughly 5.9 months prior to its onset.

Using RNA transcripts as the source, TCR beta CDR3 regions were amplified. The HTBI primer set was used in a first-round RT-PCR of the TCR CDR3. TCRdb analysed the multiplex PCR reads with MiXCR anew, one entry per CDR3 protein. Of some 350,000 distinct CDR3 sequences detected, about a fifth appear once; the ten largest clones hold about 3.7%. Out of about 10 ml of fresh peripheral blood came the PBMCs. This clonotype was sampled from a woman younger than 30 with Graves' hyperthyroidism. Sequenced material: blood.

CDR3 in amino acids: CASSLAGGKNIQYF. The CDR3 bases are TGTGCCAGCAGCCTAGCGGGGGGTAAAAACATTCAGTACTTC. V is TRBV12-3 or TRBV12-4 and J is TRBJ2-4, with TRBD2 matching 11 bases. V gave up 6 bases and J gave up 4 bases; unmatched junction bases: 2. The CDR3 extends over 14 amino acids.